This passage covers 2 T cell receptor beta chains from one sample sequenced in a study of T cell changes during pregnancy in multiple sclerosis. Only in-frame clones appear in the TCRdb table, and some are missing; sequencing was by immunoSEQ multiplex PCR. The sample holds some 40,000 clones, over 85% seen once. The input for sequencing was CD4+ T cells from peripheral blood mononuclear cells, taken before pregnancy. These receptors were obtained from a female donor with multiple sclerosis, enrolled in a pregnancy study.

The chain links TRBV5-1 to TRBJ1-2; 9 bases match TRBD1. CDR3 length: 13 residues. Germline-derived CDR1 and CDR2 are SGHRS and YFSETQ. V was clipped by 0 bases and J by 6 bases; unmatched bases: 0. CDR3 nucleotides: TGCGCCAGCAGCTTGGGACAGGGGGATGGCTACACCTTC. This translates into CASSLGQGDGYTF.

The chain joins TRBV19 to TRBJ1-5, with a weak D call TRBD1 (5 bases). CDR3 length equals 14 residues. V lost 4 bases, J lost 9 bases, and 16 bases lay in between. The germline V gene encodes CDR1 LNHDA and CDR2 SQIVND (reference sequence). CDR3 protein: CASSKEGEQGPQHF. The CDR3 DNA reads as TGTGCCAGTAGTAAAGAGGGCGAGCAGGGGCCCCAGCATTTT.